This note documents a single T cell receptor beta chain sequence. In germline, CDR1 is SGHTA, CDR2 FQGNSA. V was pared by 5 bases and J by 3 bases, with 12 bases between. The CDR3 covers 14 residues. Profiling relied on immunoSEQ multiplex PCR, and the TCRdb table lists in-frame clones only, not all of them. The data contain hundreds of thousands of clones, around nine tenths of them singletons. This sample stems from a study of blood T cell repertoires in COVID-19. Sequenced material: PBMCs or T cells enriched from blood (not recorded which). The chain is built from TRBV7-2 and TRBJ2-3, with a weak D call TRBD2 (7 bases). This sequence was found in a man in his fifties or sixties who had recovered from COVID-19. The CDR3 DNA follows: TGTGCCAGCAGCCCGGGGGGCTGGACAGATACGCAGTATTTT. As protein: CASSPGGWTDTQYF.